Here is one T cell receptor beta chain with its context. Its antigen is as yet unknown. Trimming cost V 7 bases and J 6 bases, with 15 bases left between them. The CDR3 extends over 14 amino acids. Germline-derived CDR1 and CDR2 are SGHVS and FQNEAQ. TCRdb's copy holds only in-frame clones and misses some; the assay was immunoSEQ multiplex PCR. The repertoire includes tens of thousands of clones, over 60% of them detected once, and 5% sits in the top ten. With the ViraFEST assay, the study expanded antigen-specific CD4+ T cells using viral peptide pools, then sequenced them. CD4+ T cells were isolated after about nine days of culture. The person had PCR-confirmed SARS-CoV-2 infection between March and December 2020. Use of an HIV-1 Nef peptide pool defined the negative control culture. This sample is drawn from a study of vaccination effects on CD4 cells after COVID-19. Whole-study findings and limits: New vaccine-induced clones dominated convalescents' post-vaccine spike-reactive clones.

The sample here was CD4+ T cells from PBMCs cultured with HIV peptides, taken before COVID-19 vaccination. The subset denotes: HIV-1 Nef peptide pool negative control/reference culture. The V gene is TRBV7-8, the J gene TRBJ2-2; a weak D match, TRBD2 (5 bases). This clonotype originated in a human donor who had a prior SARS-CoV-2 infection. The CDR3 nucleotides read TGTGCCAGCACCCTTGCGAGGGTTGCCGGGGAGCTGTTTTTT. Amino acids: CASTLARVAGELFF.